This T cell receptor (beta chain) comes out of a study of identical twins. This clonotype was found many times. TCRdb ran MiXCR on the 5' RACE reads and lists one entry per CDR3 protein. The data hold about 890,000 distinct CDR3 sequences, with more than 9% observed a single time. V was trimmed by 2 bases and J by 15 bases, leaving 20 bases between them. Germline values: CDR1 MGHRA, CDR2 YSYEKL. CDR3 length: 14 residues. The same sample was also used in a study of yellow fever vaccine responses in identical twins.

The sequencing input was PBMCs. V and J are TRBV4-1 and TRBJ1-5, with D tentatively TRBD1 (6 bases). This sequence was found in a woman aged 18-35 years in good health. The CDR3 region is CASSQMSGVGFRHF. CDR3 nucleotide sequence: TGCGCCAGCAGCCAAATGTCAGGGGTCGGTTTTCGGCATTTT.